Listed here are 14 T cell receptor beta chains from one sample, sequenced in a study of cytomegalovirus exposure and HLA in healthy donors. The study ran its PCR with 60 Vbeta and 13 Jbeta primers. Clones were read by immunoSEQ multiplex PCR, and TCRdb kept only the in-frame ones, dropping some. The sample data list about 150,000 clones. What was sequenced was PBMCs. Source of these receptors: a man aged 25-45 years in good health and CMV-seronegative.

The chain uses TRBV5-1 and TRBJ2-7; 10 bases are a match to TRBD2. The V segment lost 4 bases and the J segment 6 bases; nucleotides outside the gene matches: 7. The CDR3 has 14 amino acids. Germline lookup yields CDR1 SGHRS and CDR2 YFSETQ. This chain's CDR3 is CASSTLAGVSEQYF. For the CDR3, the DNA is TGCGCCAGCAGCACTCTAGCGGGAGTATCCGAGCAGTACTTC.

The genes are TRBV20-1 and TRBJ2-2; perhaps TRBD1 as D (6 bases). This CDR3 contains 11 residues. Trimming left V 5 bases short and J 6 bases short, with 7 bases between. Germline CDR1 reads DFQATT; CDR2 reads SNEGSKA (reference sequence). CDR3 sequence (DNA): TGCAGTGCTCACAGGGCCGGGGAGCTGTTTTTT. It codes for CSAHRAGELFF.

J is TRBJ2-1 and V is TRBV18; D remains unclear. V was cut by 3 bases and J by 9 bases, with 21 bases left in between. CDR3 length equals 16 residues. CDR1 is KGHSH and CDR2 is LQKENI in the germline V gene. CDR3 nucleotide sequence: TGTGCCAGCTCACCGGATGATATTGTAGCTTCTGGTGAGCAGTTCTTC. Residues: CASSPDDIVASGEQFF. Based on the CDR3 plus reference TRBV18 and TRBJ2-1, the full variable domain is NAGVMQNPRHLVRRRGQEARLRCSPMKGHSHVYWYRQLPEEGLKFMVYLQKENIIDESGMPKERFSAEFPKEGPSILRIQQVVRGDSAAYFCASSPDDIVASGEQFFGPGTRLTVL.

The chain couples TRBV6-1 to TRBJ2-5; TRBD2 might be the D (5 bases). The CDR3 extends over 14 amino acids. The germline CDR1 and CDR2 sequences are MNHNS and SASEGT. V shed 5 bases and J shed 4 bases, with 14 bases lying between them. The CDR3 spells CASSRTVRGETQYF. In nucleotides, the CDR3 is TGTGCCAGCAGTAGAACAGTCCGGGGAGAGACCCAGTACTTC.

The J gene is TRBJ1-5, the V gene TRBV6-1; no clear D gene. V was pared by 2 bases and J by 0 bases, with 14 bases between. The CDR3 spans 17 residues. Germline values: CDR1 MNHNS, CDR2 SASEGT. The CDR3 spells CASSEMTSSYSNQPQHF. In DNA form, the CDR3 reads TGTGCCAGCAGTGAAATGACTAGCAGCTATAGCAATCAGCCCCAGCATTTT.

The chain has TRBV5-1 and TRBJ2-2; D might be TRBD2 (6 bases). The V gene's germline CDR1 is SGHRS and CDR2 YFSETQ. V lost 5 bases to trimming and J lost 2 bases, with 16 bases between them. The CDR3 has 16 amino acids. For the CDR3, the DNA is TGCGCCAGCAGAATTGGGGGGAGAGGAAACACCGGGGAGCTGTTTTTT. This encodes CASRIGGRGNTGELFF.

The V gene is TRBV28, the J gene TRBJ1-1, with unresolved D. The germline V gene encodes CDR1 MDHEN and CDR2 SYDVKM. Trimming removed 10 bases from V and 11 bases from J, with 11 bases in between. This CDR3 comprises 9 residues. The DNA for the CDR3 is TGTGCCACCTCTAAAGATGCTTTCTTT. Protein: CATSKDAFF.

The chain couples TRBV5-4 to TRBJ2-1; TRBD2 aligns across 12 bases. CDR1 is SGHNT and CDR2 is YYREEE in the germline V gene (reference sequence). V was pared by 0 bases and J by 0 bases, with 4 bases of the junction left unmatched. The CDR3 loop spans 18 amino acids. CDR3: CASSLGLTSGSSYNEQFF. CDR3 sequence (DNA): TGTGCCAGCAGCTTGGGCCTGACTAGCGGGAGCTCCTACAATGAGCAGTTCTTC.

This chain joins TRBV2 and TRBJ2-1, with 7 bases aligning to TRBD1. The CDR3 length is 15 residues. Germline assignment: CDR1 SNHLY and CDR2 FYNNEI. Trimming at V came to 6 bases and at J to 0 bases, leaving 5 bases not matched to a gene. The CDR3 loop is CASRVRGYSYNEQFF. As DNA, the CDR3 is TGTGCCAGCAGAGTCAGGGGGTACTCCTACAATGAGCAGTTCTTC.

The chain couples TRBV18 to TRBJ1-3; D possibly corresponds to TRBD1 (6 bases). Germline-derived CDR1 and CDR2 are KGHSH and LQKENI. This CDR3 contains 17 residues. Trimming left V 4 bases short and J 0 bases short, with 16 bases between. CDR3 in DNA: TGTGCCAGCTCACGACGACAGGATCGAAGCTCTGGAAACACCATATATTTT. This encodes CASSRRQDRSSGNTIYF. Full variable domain (rest looked up from reference TRBV18 and TRBJ1-3): NAGVMQNPRHLVRRRGQEARLRCSPMKGHSHVYWYRQLPEEGLKFMVYLQKENIIDESGMPKERFSAEFPKEGPSILRIQQVVRGDSAAYFCASSRRQDRSSGNTIYFGEGSWLTVV.

The chain recombines TRBV10-3 with TRBJ1-1; weak D call: TRBD1 (5 bases). The CDR3 spans 15 residues. Germline CDR1 reads ENHRY; CDR2 reads SYGVKD. V was cut by 2 bases and J by 4 bases, with 14 bases left in between. CDR3 amino acids: CAISEVQGLRTEAFF. In DNA, the CDR3 is TGTGCCATCAGTGAGGTGCAGGGATTACGCACTGAAGCTTTCTTT.

This chain links TRBV2 with TRBJ1-3, with TRBD1 matching 9 bases. Germline-derived CDR1 and CDR2 are SNHLY and FYNNEI. CDR3 length: 17 residues. The junction had 13 bases not matched to a gene; V was cut back by 6 bases and J by 4 bases. The CDR3 coding sequence is TGTGCCAGCAGGCCCAACAGGGGGCCATTCACGGGAAACACCATATATTTT. Residues: CASRPNRGPFTGNTIYF. Based on the CDR3 plus reference TRBV2 and TRBJ1-3, the full variable domain is EPEVTQTPSHQVTQMGQEVILRCVPISNHLYFYWYRQILGQKVEFLVSFYNNEISEKSEIFDDQFSVERPDGSNFTLKIRSTKLEDSAMYFCASRPNRGPFTGNTIYFGEGSWLTVV.

The CDR3 here is CASRQGANYGYTF. The CDR3 DNA is TGTGCCAGTAGACAGGGAGCTAACTATGGCTACACCTTC. The chain employs TRBV19 and TRBJ1-2; D possibly corresponds to TRBD1 (6 bases). CDR1 and CDR2 from the germline V gene are LNHDA and SQIVND (reference sequence). The CDR3 is 13 residues long. Trimming took off 6 bases at V and 0 bases at J, with 8 bases between the two ends.

This rearrangement joins TRBV25-1 to TRBJ1-2, with D possibly TRBD1 on 5 matching bases. The germline gives CDR1 MGHDK, CDR2 SYGVNS. V lost 2 bases and J lost 5, with 18 bases in between. The length of the CDR3 is 16 residues. CDR3 loop: CASSESPGQGGYGYTF. The CDR3 nucleotides read TGTGCCAGCAGTGAAAGCCCGGGGCAGGGAGGATATGGCTACACCTTC.